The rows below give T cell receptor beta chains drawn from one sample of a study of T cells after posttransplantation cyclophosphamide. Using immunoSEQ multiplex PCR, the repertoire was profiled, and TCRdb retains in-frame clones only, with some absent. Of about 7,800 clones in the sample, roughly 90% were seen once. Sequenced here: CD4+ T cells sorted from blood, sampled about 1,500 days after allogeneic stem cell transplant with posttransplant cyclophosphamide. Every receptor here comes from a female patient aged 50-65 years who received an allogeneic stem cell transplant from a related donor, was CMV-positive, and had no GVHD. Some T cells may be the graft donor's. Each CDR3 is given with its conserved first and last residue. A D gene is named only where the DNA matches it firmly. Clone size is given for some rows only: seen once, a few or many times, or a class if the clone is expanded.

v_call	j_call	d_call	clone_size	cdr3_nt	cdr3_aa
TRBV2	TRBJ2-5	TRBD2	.	TGTGCCAGCAGTGATTCGGGACTAGCGGGAGTGGCACGGGAGACCCAGTACTTC	CASSDSGLAGVARETQYF
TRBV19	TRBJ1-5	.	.	TGTGCCAGTAGTCTCCCCCCGGGGAGGCCCCAGCATTTT	CASSLPPGRPQHF
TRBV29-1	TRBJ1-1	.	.	TGCAGCGCCCTGGGGGGGAAGGAGAACACTGAAGCTTTCTTT	CSALGGKENTEAFF
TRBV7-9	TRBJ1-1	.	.	TGTGCCAGCAGCCAAGACGGGGGTACTGAAGCTTTCTTT	CASSQDGGTEAFF
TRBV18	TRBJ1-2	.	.	TGTGCCAGCTCACGGCCTCTCTATGGCTACACCTTC	CASSRPLYGYTF
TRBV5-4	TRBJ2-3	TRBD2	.	TGTGCCAGCAGCTTGGAGGGAGGGGTCACAGATACGCAGTATTTT	CASSLEGGVTDTQYF
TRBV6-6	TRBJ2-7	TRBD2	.	TGTGCCAGCAACAGACTAGCGGGAGGCTACGAGCAGTACTTC	CASNRLAGGYEQYF
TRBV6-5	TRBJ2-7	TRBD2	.	TGTGCCAGCAGTTATGCTAGCGGGAGACGAGGCGAGCAGTACTTC	CASSYASGRRGEQYF
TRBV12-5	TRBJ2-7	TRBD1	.	TGTGCTAGTGGTTCACTTCCTACAGGGGGCGCGACCTCCTACGAGCAGTACTTC	CASGSLPTGGATSYEQYF
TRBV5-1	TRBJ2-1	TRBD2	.	TGCGCCAGCAGCTACGGACTAGCAGTAGCCTACAATGAGCAGTTCTTC	CASSYGLAVAYNEQFF
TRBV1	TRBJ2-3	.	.	TGCACCACCCCCGGCGGGGGCTTTCGCACAGATACGCAGTATTTT	CTTPGGGFRTDTQYF
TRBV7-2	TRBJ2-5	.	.	TGTGCCAGCAGCCGCACCCAGGGGAGGGTGGCAGAGACCCAGTACTTC	CASSRTQGRVAETQYF
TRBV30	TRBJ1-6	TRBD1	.	TGTGCCTGGAGTGTACGACAGGGGGATTCACCCCTCCACTTT	CAWSVRQGDSPLHF
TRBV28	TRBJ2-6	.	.	TGTGCCAGCAGTTTGGTGGGGGCCTCTGGGGCCAACGTCCTGACTTTC	CASSLVGASGANVLTF
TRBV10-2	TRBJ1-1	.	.	TGCGCCAGCAGTGAGCTGGCTGGAGGAGAAGCTTTCTTT	CASSELAGGEAFF
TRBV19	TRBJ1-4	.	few	TGTGCCAGTAGTAGCCGTGGGGGCGAAAAACTGTTTTTT	CASSSRGGEKLFF
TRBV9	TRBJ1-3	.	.	TGTGCCAGCAGTACCGGCGGGGCGGGCGGAAACACCATATATTTT	CASSTGGAGGNTIYF
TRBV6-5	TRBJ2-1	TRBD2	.	TGTGCCAGCATAAGCGGGAGGGCCAGGCGTGAGCAGTTCTTC	CASISGRARREQFF
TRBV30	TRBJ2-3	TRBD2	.	TGTGCCTACTCTGGCGGGAGATCAGATACGCAGTATTTT	CAYSGGRSDTQYF
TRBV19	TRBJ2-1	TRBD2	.	TGTGCCAGTAGCAGGACAGGGACTAGCGGTCTTGGGGATACCTACAATGAGCAGTTCTTC	CASSRTGTSGLGDTYNEQFF
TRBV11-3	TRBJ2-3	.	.	TGTGCCAGCAGCTGGGTTAGCGCAGATACGCAGTATTTT	CASSWVSADTQYF
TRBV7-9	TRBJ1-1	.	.	TGTGCCAGCAGCTTGACATCCGCCACTGAAGCTTTCTTT	CASSLTSATEAFF
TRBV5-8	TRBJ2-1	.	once	TGTGCCAGCAGCTTGGGTAGCGGCTTAAAAAGCTCCTACAATGAGCAGTTCTTC	CASSLGSGLKSSYNEQFF
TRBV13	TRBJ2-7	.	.	TGTGCCGGCAGCCAATACACAGGTTTCCACGAGCAGTACTTC	CAGSQYTGFHEQYF
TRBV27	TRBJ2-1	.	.	TGTGCCAGCAGTATGTCCTGGAGGCGGCAGTTCTTC	CASSMSWRRQFF
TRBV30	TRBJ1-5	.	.	TGTGCCTGGAGTGTTGGAGAAAATCAGCCCCAGCATTTT	CAWSVGENQPQHF
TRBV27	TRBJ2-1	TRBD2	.	TGTGCCAGCAGTTTATGGGCGTCGACTAGCGGGAGGAATGAGCAGTTCTTC	CASSLWASTSGRNEQFF
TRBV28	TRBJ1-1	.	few	TGTGCCACCAAGGGGCGCTTCACTGAAGCTTTCTTT	CATKGRFTEAFF
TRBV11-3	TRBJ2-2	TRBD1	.	TGTGCCAGCAGCTTAGGCGGGACAGGGTTCGGGGAGCTGTTTTTT	CASSLGGTGFGELFF
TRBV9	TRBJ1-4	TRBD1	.	TGTGCCAGCAGCGCCATAGCGGCAGGGGGCGGGAATGAAAAACTGTTTTTT	CASSAIAAGGGNEKLFF
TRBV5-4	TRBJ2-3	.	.	TGTGCCAGCAGCTTGTTTTCCGGGGGCACAGATACGCAGTATTTT	CASSLFSGGTDTQYF
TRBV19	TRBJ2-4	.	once	TGTGCCAGTAGTCCTCAGTGGCGGGAAGCCAAAAACATTCAGTACTTC	CASSPQWREAKNIQYF
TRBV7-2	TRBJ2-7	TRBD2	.	TGTGCCAGCAGCTTAGTGCTAGCGGGTAATCGAGAGCAGTACTTC	CASSLVLAGNREQYF
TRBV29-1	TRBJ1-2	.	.	TGCAGCGTCCAGGTGGGTCAGGATTATGGCTACACCTTC	CSVQVGQDYGYTF
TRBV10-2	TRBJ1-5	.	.	TGCGCCAGCAGTGATAGGTCGGGTGGTTATAGCAATCAGCCCCAGCATTTT	CASSDRSGGYSNQPQHF
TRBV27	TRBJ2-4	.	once	TGTGCCAGCCACGGGTATCGAAACATTCAGTACTTC	CASHGYRNIQYF
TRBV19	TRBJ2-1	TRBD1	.	TGTGCCAGTAGTATACAGGCAGGGGGAAGCTCCTACAATGAGCAGTTCTTC	CASSIQAGGSSYNEQFF